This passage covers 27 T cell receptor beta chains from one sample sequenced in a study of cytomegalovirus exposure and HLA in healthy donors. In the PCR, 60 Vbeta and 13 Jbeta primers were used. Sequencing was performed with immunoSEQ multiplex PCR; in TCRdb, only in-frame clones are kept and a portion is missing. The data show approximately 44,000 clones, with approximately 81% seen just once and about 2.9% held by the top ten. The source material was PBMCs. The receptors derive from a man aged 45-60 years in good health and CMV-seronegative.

CDR3 in DNA: TGTGCCAGCACCTACATGGGAGGGGCCGGTGAAGCTTTCTTT. The encoded protein is CASTYMGGAGEAFF. This sequence joins TRBV28 and TRBJ1-1, with D perhaps TRBD1 (5 bases). CDR3 size: 14 residues. Germline-derived CDR1 and CDR2 are MDHEN and SYDVKM. The V and J ends lost 7 bases and 7 bases respectively, with 19 bases between them.

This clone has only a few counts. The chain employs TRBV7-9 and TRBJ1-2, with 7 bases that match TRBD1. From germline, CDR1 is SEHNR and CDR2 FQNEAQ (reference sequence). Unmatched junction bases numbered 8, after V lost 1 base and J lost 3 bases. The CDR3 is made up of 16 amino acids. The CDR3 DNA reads TGTGCCAGCAGCTTAGTGGGTACAGGGGCCTACTATGGCTACACCTTC. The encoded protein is CASSLVGTGAYYGYTF.

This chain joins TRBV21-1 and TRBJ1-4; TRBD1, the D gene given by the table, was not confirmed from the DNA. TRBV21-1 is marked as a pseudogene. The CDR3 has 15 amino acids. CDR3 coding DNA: TGTGCCAGCAGCAAAGGGAGGGGGCCAGAGGAAAAACTGTTTTTT. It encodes CASSKGRGPEEKLFF.

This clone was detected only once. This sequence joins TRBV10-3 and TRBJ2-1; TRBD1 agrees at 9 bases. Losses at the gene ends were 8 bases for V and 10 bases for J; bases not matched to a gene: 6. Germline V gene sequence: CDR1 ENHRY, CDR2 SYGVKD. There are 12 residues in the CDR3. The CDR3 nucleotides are TGTGCCATCCGGGACAGGGATGCGGAGCAGTTCTTC. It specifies CAIRDRDAEQFF.

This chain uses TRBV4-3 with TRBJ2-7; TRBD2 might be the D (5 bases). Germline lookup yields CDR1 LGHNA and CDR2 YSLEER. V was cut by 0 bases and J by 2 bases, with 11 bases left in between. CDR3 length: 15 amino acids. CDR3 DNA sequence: TGCGCCAGCAGCCAAGATCTAGCCCGTACCTACGAGCAGTACTTC. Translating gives CASSQDLARTYEQYF.

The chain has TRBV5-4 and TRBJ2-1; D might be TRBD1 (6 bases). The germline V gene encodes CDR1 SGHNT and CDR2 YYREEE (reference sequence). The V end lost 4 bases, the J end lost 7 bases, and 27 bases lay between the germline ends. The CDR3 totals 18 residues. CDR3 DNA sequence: TGTGCCAGCAGCCAATTCAAAGGGGCAGGGGCGGTTGGGAATGAGCAGTTCTTC. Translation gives CASSQFKGAGAVGNEQFF. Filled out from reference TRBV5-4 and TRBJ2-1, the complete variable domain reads ETGVTQSPTHLIKTRGQQVTLRCSSQSGHNTVSWYQQALGQGPQFIFQYYREEENGRGNFPPRFSGLQFPNYSSELNVNALELDDSALYLCASSQFKGAGAVGNEQFFGPGTRLTVL.

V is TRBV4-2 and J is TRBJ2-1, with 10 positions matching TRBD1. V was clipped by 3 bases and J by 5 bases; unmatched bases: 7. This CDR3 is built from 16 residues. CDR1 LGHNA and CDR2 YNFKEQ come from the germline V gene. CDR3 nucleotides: TGTGCCAGCAGCCAGGCTACCGGGACAGGGGACAATGAGCAGTTCTTC. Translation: CASSQATGTGDNEQFF.

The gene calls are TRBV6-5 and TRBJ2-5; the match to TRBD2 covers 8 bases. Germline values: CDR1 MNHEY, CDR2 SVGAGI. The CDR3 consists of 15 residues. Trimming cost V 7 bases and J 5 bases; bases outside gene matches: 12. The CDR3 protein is CASTPPGTSFETQYF. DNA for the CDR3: TGTGCCAGCACTCCACCCGGGACTAGTTTTGAGACCCAGTACTTC.

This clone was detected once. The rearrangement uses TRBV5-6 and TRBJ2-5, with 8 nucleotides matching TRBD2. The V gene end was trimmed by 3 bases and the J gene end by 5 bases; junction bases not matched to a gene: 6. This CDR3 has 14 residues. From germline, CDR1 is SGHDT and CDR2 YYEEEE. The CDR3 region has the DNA TGTGCCAGCAGCTCCGGGGGGGCCCTGGAGACCCAGTACTTC. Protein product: CASSSGGALETQYF. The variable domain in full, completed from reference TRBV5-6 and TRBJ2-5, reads DAGVTQSPTHLIKTRGQQVTLRCSPKSGHDTVSWYQQALGQGPQFIFQYYEEEERQRGNFPDRFSGHQFPNYSSELNVNALLLGDSALYLCASSSGGALETQYFGPGTRLLVL.

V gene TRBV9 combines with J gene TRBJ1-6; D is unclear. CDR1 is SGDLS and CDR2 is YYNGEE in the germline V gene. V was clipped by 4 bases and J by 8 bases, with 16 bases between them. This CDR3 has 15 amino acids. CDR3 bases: TGTGCCAGCAGCACCCGACCCTCGAGGGATTCACCCCTCCACTTT. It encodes CASSTRPSRDSPLHF.

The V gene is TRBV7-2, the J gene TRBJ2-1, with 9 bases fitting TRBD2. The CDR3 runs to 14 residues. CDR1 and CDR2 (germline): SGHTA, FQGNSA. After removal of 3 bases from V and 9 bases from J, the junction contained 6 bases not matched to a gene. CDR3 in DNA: TGTGCCAGCAGCTTTTATAGCGGGGGAGGTGAGCAGTTCTTC. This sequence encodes CASSFYSGGGEQFF.

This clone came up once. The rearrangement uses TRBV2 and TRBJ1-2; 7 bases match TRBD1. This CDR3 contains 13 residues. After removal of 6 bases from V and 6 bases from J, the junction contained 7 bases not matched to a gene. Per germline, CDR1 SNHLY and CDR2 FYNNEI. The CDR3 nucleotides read TGTGCCAGCAGCCCGACAGGGTCCCATGGCTACACCTTC. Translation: CASSPTGSHGYTF.

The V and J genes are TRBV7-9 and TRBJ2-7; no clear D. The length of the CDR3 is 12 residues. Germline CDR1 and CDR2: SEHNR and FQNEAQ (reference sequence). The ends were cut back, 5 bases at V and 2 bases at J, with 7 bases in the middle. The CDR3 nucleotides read TGTGCCAGCAGCACGCAGGCCTACGAGCAGTACTTC. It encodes CASSTQAYEQYF.

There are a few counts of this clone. The DNA of the CDR3 is TGCAGCGCCGGCCGGACTAACTACGAGCAGTACTTC. Its translation is CSAGRTNYEQYF. V is TRBV29-1 and J is TRBJ2-7; weak D call: TRBD2 (6 bases). This CDR3 comprises 12 residues. Germline CDR1 and CDR2: SQVTM and ANQGSEA. The V gene lost 7 bases and the J gene lost 3 bases, with 13 bases spanning the gap.

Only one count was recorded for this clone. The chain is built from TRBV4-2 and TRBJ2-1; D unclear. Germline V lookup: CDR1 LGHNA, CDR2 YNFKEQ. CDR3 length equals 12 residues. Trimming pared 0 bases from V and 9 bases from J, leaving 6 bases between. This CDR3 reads CASSQDRSEQFF. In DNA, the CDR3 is TGTGCCAGCAGCCAAGATCGTAGTGAGCAGTTCTTC.

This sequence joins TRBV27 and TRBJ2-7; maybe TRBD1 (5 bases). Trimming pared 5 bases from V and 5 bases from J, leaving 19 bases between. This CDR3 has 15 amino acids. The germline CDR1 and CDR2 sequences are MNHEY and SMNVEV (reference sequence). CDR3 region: CASSASWGQLNEQYF. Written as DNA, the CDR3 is TGTGCCAGCAGTGCCTCGTGGGGCCAGTTGAACGAGCAGTACTTC.

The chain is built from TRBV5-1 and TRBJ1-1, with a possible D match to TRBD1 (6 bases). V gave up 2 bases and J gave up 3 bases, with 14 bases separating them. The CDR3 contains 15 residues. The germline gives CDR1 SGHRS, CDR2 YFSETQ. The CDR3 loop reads CASSFTGLQDTEAFF. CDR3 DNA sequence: TGCGCCAGCAGCTTTACAGGGCTTCAGGACACTGAAGCTTTCTTT.

CDR3 amino acids: CASSVIETSASYNEQFF. The DNA for the CDR3 is TGTGCCAGCAGCGTAATTGAGACTAGCGCCTCATACAATGAGCAGTTCTTC. V usage is TRBV9 and J usage is TRBJ2-1; the match to TRBD2 covers 8 bases. Unmatched junction bases numbered 10, after V lost 1 base and J lost 4 bases. This CDR3 spans 17 amino acids. Germline V gene sequence: CDR1 SGDLS, CDR2 YYNGEE.

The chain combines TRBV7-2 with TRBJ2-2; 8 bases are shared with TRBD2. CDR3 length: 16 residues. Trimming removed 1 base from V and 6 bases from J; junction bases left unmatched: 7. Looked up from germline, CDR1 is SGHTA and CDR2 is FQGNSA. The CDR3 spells CASSLVPSGLSGELFF. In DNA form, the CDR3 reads TGTGCCAGCAGCTTAGTCCCTAGCGGGTTGTCCGGGGAGCTGTTTTTT. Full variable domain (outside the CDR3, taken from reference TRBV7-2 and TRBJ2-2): GAGVSQSPSNKVTEKGKDVELRCDPISGHTALYWYRQSLGQGLEFLIYFQGNSAPDKSGLPSDRFSAERTGGSVSTLTIQRTQQEDSAVYLCASSLVPSGLSGELFFGEGSRLTVL.

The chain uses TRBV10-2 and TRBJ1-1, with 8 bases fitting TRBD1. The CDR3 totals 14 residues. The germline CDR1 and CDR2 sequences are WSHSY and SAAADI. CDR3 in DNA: TGCGCTACCCAGGGGGCAGGGGGGAACACTGAAGCTTTCTTT. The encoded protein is CATQGAGGNTEAFF.

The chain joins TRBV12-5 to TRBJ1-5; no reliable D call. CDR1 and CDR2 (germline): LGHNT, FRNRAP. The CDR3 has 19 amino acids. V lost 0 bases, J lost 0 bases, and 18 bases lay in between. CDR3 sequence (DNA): TGTGCTAGTGGTTTGGTACAGAGGGTAGTGGACTCTAGCAATCAGCCCCAGCATTTT. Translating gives CASGLVQRVVDSSNQPQHF.

CDR3 coding DNA: TGTGCCAGCAGCGGGCCCGAAAGGGGACAGGGAGCAACTAATGAAAAACTGTTTTTT. The encoded protein is CASSGPERGQGATNEKLFF. The genes are TRBV11-3 and TRBJ1-4, with TRBD1 matching over 9 bases. The junction had 13 bases not matched to a gene; V was cut back by 5 bases and J by 0 bases. The CDR3 runs 19 residues. Per the germline V gene, CDR1 is SGHNT and CDR2 is YENEEA.

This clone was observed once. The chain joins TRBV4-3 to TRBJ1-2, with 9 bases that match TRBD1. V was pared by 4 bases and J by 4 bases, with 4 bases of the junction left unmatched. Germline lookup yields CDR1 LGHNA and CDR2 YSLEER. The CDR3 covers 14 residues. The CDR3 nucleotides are TGCGCCAGCAGCCCAGGACAGGGGTCCTATGGCTACACCTTC. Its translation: CASSPGQGSYGYTF.

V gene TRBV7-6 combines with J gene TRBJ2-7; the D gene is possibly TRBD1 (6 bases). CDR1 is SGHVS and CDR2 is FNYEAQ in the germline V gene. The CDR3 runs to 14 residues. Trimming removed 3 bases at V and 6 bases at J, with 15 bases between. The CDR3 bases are TGTGCCAGCAGCTTCCAGGAGTTCAGGGGCGAGCAGTACTTC. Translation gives CASSFQEFRGEQYF.

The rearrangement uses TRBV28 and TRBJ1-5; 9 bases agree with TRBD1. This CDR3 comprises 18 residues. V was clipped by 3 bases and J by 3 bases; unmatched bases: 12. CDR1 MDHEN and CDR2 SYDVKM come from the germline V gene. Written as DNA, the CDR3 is TGTGCCAGCAGTTTCTCGGATCAACAGGGGGCGTTCAATCAGCCCCAGCATTTT. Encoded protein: CASSFSDQQGAFNQPQHF.

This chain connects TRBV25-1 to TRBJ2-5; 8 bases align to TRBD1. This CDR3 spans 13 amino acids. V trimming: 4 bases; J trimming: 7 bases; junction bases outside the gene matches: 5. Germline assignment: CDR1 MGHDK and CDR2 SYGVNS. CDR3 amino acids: CASSAPGGGTQYF. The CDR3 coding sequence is TGTGCCAGCAGTGCCCCAGGGGGCGGGACCCAGTACTTC.

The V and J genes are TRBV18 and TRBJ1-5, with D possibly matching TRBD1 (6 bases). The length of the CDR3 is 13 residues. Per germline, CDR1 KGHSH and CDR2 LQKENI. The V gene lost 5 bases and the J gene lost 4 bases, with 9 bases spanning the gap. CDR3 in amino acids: CASSGGQNQPQHF. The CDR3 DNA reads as TGTGCCAGCTCAGGCGGACAGAATCAGCCCCAGCATTTT.